The source of this T cell receptor beta chain is a study of blood T cell repertoires in COVID-19. This clone has only a few counts. The trim removed 5 bases at V and 3 bases at J, leaving 4 bases unmatched. The germline CDR1 and CDR2 sequences are LNHDA and SQIVND (reference sequence). CDR3 length equals 14 residues. Profiled with immunoSEQ multiplex PCR; TCRdb holds only in-frame clones, not every one. The table has hundreds of thousands of clones, approximately 87% seen once. This TCR derives from a woman aged 45-60 years who had recovered from COVID-19. The V call is TRBV19, the J call TRBJ2-1; 7 positions match TRBD1. Sequencing was performed on PBMCs or T cells enriched from blood (not recorded which). This CDR3 reads CASSYRGHYNEQFF. The CDR3, as DNA: TGTGCCAGTAGTTACAGGGGACACTACAATGAGCAGTTCTTC.